The 27 T cell receptor beta chains given below trace back to one sample, sequenced in a study of blood T cell repertoires in COVID-19. Profiling relied on immunoSEQ multiplex PCR, and the TCRdb table lists in-frame clones only, not all of them. The sample includes 100,000 to 150,000 clones, roughly 84% seen only once; the top ten take about a sixth. Sequenced material: peripheral blood. These TCRs come from an elderly woman with acute or convalescent COVID-19.

This clone was picked up a small number of times. This chain uses TRBV10-3 with TRBJ1-5, with D perhaps TRBD1 (5 bases). The CDR3 is made up of 15 amino acids. The germline V gene has CDR1 ENHRY and CDR2 SYGVKD. V was pared by 3 bases and J by 6 bases, with 15 bases between. CDR3 nucleotides: TGTGCCATCAGTGAATTTTCTGGGGCCAGTCAGCCCCAGCATTTT. It encodes CAISEFSGASQPQHF.

J is TRBJ1-5 and V is TRBV13, with 10 bases identical to TRBD1. CDR3 length equals 15 residues. The germline gives CDR1 PRHDT, CDR2 FYEKMQ (reference sequence). V trimming: 5 bases; J trimming: 6 bases; junction bases outside the gene matches: 7. In DNA, the CDR3 is TGTGCCAGCAGCCAGGGGGGGACAGGGGTTCAGCCCCAGCATTTT. Translated, it gives CASSQGGTGVQPQHF.

The chain combines TRBV11-2 with TRBJ2-7; 10 nucleotides agree with TRBD2. Looked up from germline, CDR1 is SGHAT and CDR2 is FQNNGV. The length of the CDR3 is 15 residues. V lost 3 bases to trimming and J lost 7 bases; unmatched junction nucleotides: 9. Here the CDR3 DNA reads TGTGCCAGCAGCTTCCAAGCGGGAGGGTTGGGAGAGCAGTACTTC. As protein: CASSFQAGGLGEQYF.

The V call is TRBV4-1, the J call TRBJ2-7, with 9 bases aligning to TRBD1. V gave up 1 base and J gave up 4 bases; unmatched junction bases: 8. This CDR3 is built from 16 residues. In germline, CDR1 is MGHRA, CDR2 YSYEKL. CDR3 DNA sequence: TGCGCCAGCAGCCAAGTGCCGGGACAGGGTACGTACGAGCAGTACTTC. Translating it yields CASSQVPGQGTYEQYF.

A note on this clone: The sample has other DNA sequences that encode this CDR3 too. The rearrangement uses TRBV19 and TRBJ1-4; TRBD1 agrees at 8 bases. The CDR3 has 14 amino acids. The germline gives CDR1 LNHDA, CDR2 SQIVND (reference sequence). V dropped 3 bases and J dropped 8; count of bases not matched to a gene: 5. The CDR3 DNA sequence: TGTGCCAGTAGTATTCAGGGGGCAAGGGAAAAACTGTTTTTT. Its protein product is CASSIQGAREKLFF.

This clone was counted between two and nine times. The rearrangement joins TRBV5-4 to TRBJ1-2, with TRBD1 matching 10 bases. V dropped 5 bases and J dropped 3; count of bases not matched to a gene: 7. Per germline, CDR1 SGHNT and CDR2 YYREEE (reference sequence). This CDR3 is 15 amino acids long. The CDR3 sequence is CASRVTGTGDYGYTF. The CDR3 DNA reads as TGTGCCAGCAGGGTGACCGGGACAGGGGACTATGGCTACACCTTC. The full variable domain, its missing parts supplied by reference TRBV5-4 and TRBJ1-2, is ETGVTQSPTHLIKTRGQQVTLRCSSQSGHNTVSWYQQALGQGPQFIFQYYREEENGRGNFPPRFSGLQFPNYSSELNVNALELDDSALYLCASRVTGTGDYGYTFGSGTRLTVV.

This clone came up a few times. The chain employs TRBV29-1 and TRBJ1-2; 12 positions match TRBD1. V shed 4 bases and J 6 bases; nucleotides not matched to a gene: 12. The CDR3 totals 16 residues. Germline V lookup: CDR1 SQVTM, CDR2 ANQGSEA. This CDR3 is CSVGRDRGLRTDGYTF. In nucleotides, the CDR3 is TGCAGCGTTGGACGGGACAGGGGGCTTAGAACGGATGGCTACACCTTC. Combining the CDR3 with reference TRBV29-1 and TRBJ1-2 gives the whole variable domain SAVISQKPSRDICQRGTSLTIQCQVDSQVTMMFWYRQQPGQSLTLIATANQGSEATYESGFVIDKFPISRPNLTFSTLTVSNMSPEDSSIYLCSVGRDRGLRTDGYTFGSGTRLTVV.

The CDR3 region is CASSWTGDGTEAFF. DNA for the CDR3: TGCGCCAGCAGCTGGACAGGGGATGGCACTGAAGCTTTCTTT. This chain links TRBV5-1 with TRBJ1-1, with 9 bases aligning to TRBD1. Trimming at V came to 3 bases and at J to 4 bases, leaving 4 bases not matched to a gene. CDR3 length equals 14 residues. Looked up from germline, CDR1 is SGHRS and CDR2 is YFSETQ.

This clone was counted only a few times. The chain is built from TRBV10-2 and TRBJ1-2; 8 bases line up with TRBD1. This CDR3 region has 14 residues. Germline values: CDR1 WSHSY, CDR2 SAAADI. V lost 4 bases, J lost 7 bases, and 8 bases stayed unmatched. CDR3 loop: CASSAGTGPGGYTF. As DNA, the CDR3 is TGCGCCAGCAGTGCGGGGACAGGCCCAGGTGGCTACACCTTC.

V usage is TRBV6-2 or TRBV6-3 and J usage is TRBJ2-5; TRBD2 aligns across 7 bases. CDR1 and CDR2 from the germline V gene are MNHEY and SVGEGT. V lost 0 bases and J lost 5; bases outside the gene matches: 9. This CDR3 is 16 amino acids long. CDR3 DNA: TGTGCCAGCAGTTACTCGGACTCAGGACTAGTGGAGACCCAGTACTTC. Encoded protein: CASSYSDSGLVETQYF.

This chain connects TRBV4-3 to TRBJ1-5, with a possible D match to TRBD1 (6 bases). Germline assignment: CDR1 LGHNA and CDR2 YSLEER. The V gene lost 4 bases and the J gene lost 3 bases, with 10 bases spanning the gap. The CDR3 is 14 residues long. The CDR3 bases are TGCGCCAGCAGCCCGGGACACCACAATCAGCCCCAGCATTTT. This gives the protein CASSPGHHNQPQHF.

J is TRBJ2-5 and V is TRBV7-6; D possibly corresponds to TRBD1 (6 bases). Germline V gene sequence: CDR1 SGHVS, CDR2 FNYEAQ. V lost 5 bases and J 2 bases, leaving 18 bases between the germline ends. CDR3 length: 16 residues. The CDR3 nucleotides read TGTGCCAGCAGCGCGCCCCTCCGGGACAAGCAAGAGACCCAGTACTTC. Its protein product is CASSAPLRDKQETQYF. Filled out from reference TRBV7-6 and TRBJ2-5, the complete variable domain reads GAGVSQSPRYKVTKRGQDVALRCDPISGHVSLYWYRQALGQGPEFLTYFNYEAQQDKSGLPNDRFSAERPEGSISTLTIQRTEQRDSAMYRCASSAPLRDKQETQYFGPGTRLLVL.

The gene calls are TRBV5-1 and TRBJ2-2; tentative D call: TRBD1 (7 bases). Germline-derived CDR1 and CDR2 are SGHRS and YFSETQ. This CDR3 spans 15 amino acids. The ends were cut back, 5 bases at V and 4 bases at J, with 15 bases in the middle. In DNA, the CDR3 is TGCGCCAGCAGGGCGGAGGGGGCCAGCACCGGGGAGCTGTTTTTT. Translation gives CASRAEGASTGELFF.

The chain has TRBV7-2 and TRBJ2-7; 8 bases agree with TRBD1. CDR3 size: 16 residues. The germline V gene has CDR1 SGHTA and CDR2 FQGNSA. The junction had 12 bases not matched to a gene; V was cut back by 2 bases and J by 6 bases. CDR3 in amino acids: CASSLSRRTTGVEQYF. As DNA, the CDR3 is TGTGCCAGCAGCTTATCTCGACGGACGACAGGGGTCGAGCAGTACTTC.

The CDR3 DNA follows: TGTGCCAGCAGCTTATCCGGCCAGGACCAAGAGACCCAGTACTTC. Residues: CASSLSGQDQETQYF. The rearrangement links TRBV11-3 to TRBJ2-5; D is uncertain. This CDR3 has 15 amino acids. CDR1 SGHNT and CDR2 YENEEA come from the germline V gene. The V and J ends lost 2 bases and 0 bases respectively, with 10 bases between them.

The J gene is TRBJ2-3, the V gene TRBV11-2, with D maybe TRBD2 (6 bases). The ends were cut back, 4 bases at V and 0 bases at J, with 17 bases in the middle. CDR3 length: 17 residues. The germline V gene encodes CDR1 SGHAT and CDR2 FQNNGV. CDR3 protein: CASSSVERLESTDTQYF. CDR3 coding DNA: TGTGCCAGCAGCTCGGTGGAAAGACTAGAGAGCACAGATACGCAGTATTTT.

The V call is TRBV18, the J call TRBJ1-5; D is possibly TRBD1 (5 bases). Germline CDR1 is KGHSH and CDR2 is LQKENI. The CDR3 runs 15 residues. The ends were cut back, 1 base at V and 5 bases at J, with 12 bases in the middle. DNA of the CDR3: TGTGCCAGCTCACCACAACAGGCTCGGGATCAGCCCCAGCATTTT. Its protein is CASSPQQARDQPQHF.

This clone has more than one count but fewer than ten. The V and J genes are TRBV20-1 and TRBJ1-4; D not certain. The CDR3 covers 12 residues. The germline V gene encodes CDR1 DFQATT and CDR2 SNEGSKA (reference sequence). Trimming left V 3 bases short and J 3 bases short, with 5 bases between. The CDR3 loop is CSASVSNEKLFF. The CDR3 region has the DNA TGCAGTGCTAGTGTATCTAATGAAAAACTGTTTTTT.

This clone was seen more than once but under ten times. This chain links TRBV16 with TRBJ1-5; TRBD1 might be the D (6 bases). The CDR3 is 21 amino acids. Germline CDR1 KGHSY, CDR2 FQNENV. Trimming removed 0 bases at V and 5 bases at J, with 29 bases between. CDR3 in amino acids: CASSQSRFRAQRGIPDQPQHF. CDR3 sequence (DNA): TGTGCCAGCAGCCAATCTCGTTTTCGGGCCCAAAGGGGGATACCGGATCAGCCCCAGCATTTT.

The CDR3 region has the DNA TGTGCCAGCAGTTTAGCGAGCTCTCGCGAGCAGTACTTC. Translation: CASSLASSREQYF. This chain joins TRBV12-3 or TRBV12-4 and TRBJ2-7, with unresolved D. There are 13 residues in the CDR3. V lost 0 bases to trimming and J lost 6 bases, with 9 bases between them.

The chain uses TRBV19 and TRBJ2-2; 10 nucleotides line up with TRBD1. The V segment lost 2 bases and the J segment 4 bases; nucleotides outside the gene matches: 1. The V gene's germline CDR1 is LNHDA and CDR2 SQIVND (reference sequence). There are 15 residues in the CDR3. The CDR3 DNA reads as TGTGCCAGTAGTATACGGACAGGGGGCACCGGGGAGCTGTTTTTT. This encodes CASSIRTGGTGELFF.

This chain joins TRBV27 and TRBJ1-3; perhaps TRBD1 as D (5 bases). V lost 3 bases and J lost 2, with 8 bases in between. This CDR3 comprises 14 residues. Germline lookup yields CDR1 MNHEY and CDR2 SMNVEV (reference sequence). The CDR3 region is CASSFGGPGNTIYF. CDR3 DNA sequence: TGTGCCAGCAGTTTCGGGGGACCTGGAAACACCATATATTTT.

This clone is a singleton in its sample. The genes are TRBV28 and TRBJ2-7; TRBD1 might be the D (7 bases). CDR1 and CDR2 (germline): MDHEN, SYDVKM. The CDR3 runs 16 residues. Trimming removed 3 bases from V and 1 base from J, with 16 bases in between. The CDR3: CASSLDRGRGSYEQYF. The CDR3 nucleotides are TGTGCCAGCAGTTTGGATAGGGGGCGGGGATCCTACGAGCAGTACTTC.

The chain couples TRBV18 to TRBJ1-4, with a weak D call TRBD1 (6 bases). Trimming stripped 2 bases from V and 5 bases from J, with 18 bases between. Germline V gene lookup returns CDR1 KGHSH and CDR2 LQKENI. There are 17 residues in the CDR3. CDR3 amino acids: CASSPELRQARNEKLFF. As DNA, the CDR3 is TGTGCCAGCTCACCAGAGCTTAGACAGGCCAGGAATGAAAAACTGTTTTTT.

The CDR3 here is CASSLRGGNTEAFF. The CDR3 DNA follows: TGTGCCAGCTCACTTAGGGGGGGTAACACTGAAGCTTTCTTT. This sequence joins TRBV18 and TRBJ1-1; possibly TRBD1 for D (6 bases). The germline CDR1 and CDR2 sequences are KGHSH and LQKENI. This CDR3 is 14 amino acids long. V dropped 4 bases and J dropped 2 bases, with 11 bases sitting between them.

The rearrangement uses TRBV6-5 and TRBJ2-1; 9 bases align to TRBD2. V shed 4 bases and J 7 bases; nucleotides not matched to a gene: 11. Germline CDR1 MNHEY, CDR2 SVGAGI. This CDR3 has 16 residues. The CDR3 reads CASSSLAGTSGNEQFF. The CDR3, as DNA: TGTGCCAGCAGTTCCCTAGCGGGGACCTCGGGAAATGAGCAGTTCTTC.

J is TRBJ1-2 and V is TRBV19, with D possibly TRBD1 on 5 matching bases. The germline V gene has CDR1 LNHDA and CDR2 SQIVND (reference sequence). Trimming cost V 6 bases and J 4 bases, with 24 bases left between them. The CDR3 covers 17 residues. The CDR3 bases are TGTGCCAGTAGCCCCCAGGGTAGGCTTAACCCGGGCTATGGCTACACCTTC. Its protein product is CASSPQGRLNPGYGYTF.